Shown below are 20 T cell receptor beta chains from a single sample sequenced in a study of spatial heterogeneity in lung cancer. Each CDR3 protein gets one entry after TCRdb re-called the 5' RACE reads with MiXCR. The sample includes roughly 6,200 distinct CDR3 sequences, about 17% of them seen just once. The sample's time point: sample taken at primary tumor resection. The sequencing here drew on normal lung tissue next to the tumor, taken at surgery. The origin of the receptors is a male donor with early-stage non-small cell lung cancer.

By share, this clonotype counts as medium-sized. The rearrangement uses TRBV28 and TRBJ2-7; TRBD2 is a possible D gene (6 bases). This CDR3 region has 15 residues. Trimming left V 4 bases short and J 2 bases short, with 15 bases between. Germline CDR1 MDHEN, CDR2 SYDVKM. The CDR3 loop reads CASSSPGTGTYEQYF. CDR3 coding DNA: TGTGCCAGCAGTTCCCCCGGGACTGGGACCTACGAGCAGTACTTC.

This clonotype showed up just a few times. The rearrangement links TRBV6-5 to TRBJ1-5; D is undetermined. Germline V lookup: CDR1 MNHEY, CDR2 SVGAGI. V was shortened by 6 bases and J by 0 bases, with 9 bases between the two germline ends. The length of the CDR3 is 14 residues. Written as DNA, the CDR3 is TGTGCCAGCAGGAGTGGGAATAGCAATCAGCCCCAGCATTTT. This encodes CASRSGNSNQPQHF.

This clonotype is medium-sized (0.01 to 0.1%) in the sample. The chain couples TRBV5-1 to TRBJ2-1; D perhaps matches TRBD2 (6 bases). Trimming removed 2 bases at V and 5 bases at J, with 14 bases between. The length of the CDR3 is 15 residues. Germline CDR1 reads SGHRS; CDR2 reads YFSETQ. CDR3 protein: CASSLGGTTNNEQFF. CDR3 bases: TGCGCCAGCAGCTTAGGCGGGACCACCAACAATGAGCAGTTCTTC.

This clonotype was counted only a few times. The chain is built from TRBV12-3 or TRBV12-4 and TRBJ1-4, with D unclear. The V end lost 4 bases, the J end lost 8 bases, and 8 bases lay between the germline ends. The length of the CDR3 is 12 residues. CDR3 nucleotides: TGTGCCAGCAGTTCGATGCGGGAAAAACTGTTTTTT. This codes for CASSSMREKLFF.

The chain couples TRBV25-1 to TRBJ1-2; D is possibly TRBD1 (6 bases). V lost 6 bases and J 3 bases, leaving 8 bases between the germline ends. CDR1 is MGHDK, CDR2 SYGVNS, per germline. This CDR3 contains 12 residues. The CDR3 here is CASSPGDYGYTF. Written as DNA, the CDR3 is TGTGCCAGCAGCCCAGGGGACTATGGCTACACCTTC.

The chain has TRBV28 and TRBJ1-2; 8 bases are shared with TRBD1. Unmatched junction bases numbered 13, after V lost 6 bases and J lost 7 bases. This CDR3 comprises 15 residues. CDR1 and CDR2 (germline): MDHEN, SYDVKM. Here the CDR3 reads CASRGTGQGMIGYTF. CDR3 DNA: TGTGCCAGCAGAGGTACCGGACAGGGTATGATTGGCTACACCTTC.

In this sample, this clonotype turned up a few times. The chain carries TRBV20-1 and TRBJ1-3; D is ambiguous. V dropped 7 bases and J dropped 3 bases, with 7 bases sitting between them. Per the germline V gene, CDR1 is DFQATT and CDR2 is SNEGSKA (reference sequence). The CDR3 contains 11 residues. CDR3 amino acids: CSERRGNTIYF. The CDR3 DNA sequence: TGCAGTGAGAGACGTGGAAACACCATATATTTT.

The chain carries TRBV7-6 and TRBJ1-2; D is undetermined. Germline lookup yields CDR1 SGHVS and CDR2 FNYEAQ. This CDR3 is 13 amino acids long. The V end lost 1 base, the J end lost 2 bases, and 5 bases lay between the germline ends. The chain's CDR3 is CASSLGLNYGYTF. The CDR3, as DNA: TGTGCCAGCAGCTTAGGACTGAACTATGGCTACACCTTC.

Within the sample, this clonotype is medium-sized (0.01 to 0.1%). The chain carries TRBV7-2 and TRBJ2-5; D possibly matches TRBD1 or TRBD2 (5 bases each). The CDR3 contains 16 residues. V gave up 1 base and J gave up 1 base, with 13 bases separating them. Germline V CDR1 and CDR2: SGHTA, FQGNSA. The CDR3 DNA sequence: TGTGCCAGCAGCTTAGGGGGGTTCGGCCCCCAAGAGACCCAGTACTTC. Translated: CASSLGGFGPQETQYF.

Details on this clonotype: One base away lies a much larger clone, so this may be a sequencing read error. As DNA, the CDR3 is TGTGCCAGCAGCTCCCCCTCCTTCGAGCAGTACTTC. It encodes CASSSPSFEQYF. V and J are TRBV28 and TRBJ2-7; D gene uncertain. The CDR3 runs to 12 residues. The germline V gene has CDR1 MDHEN and CDR2 SYDVKM. Full variable domain (remainder filled in from reference TRBV28 and TRBJ2-7): DVKVTQSSRYLVKRTGEKVFLECVQDMDHENMFWYRQDPGLGLRLIYFSYDVKMKEKGDIPEGYSVSREKKERFSLILESASTNQTSMYLCASSSPSFEQYFGPGTRLTVT.

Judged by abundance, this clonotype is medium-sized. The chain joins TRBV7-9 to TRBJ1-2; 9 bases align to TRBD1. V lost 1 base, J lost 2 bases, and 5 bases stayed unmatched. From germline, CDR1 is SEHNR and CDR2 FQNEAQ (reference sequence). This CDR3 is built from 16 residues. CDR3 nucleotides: TGTGCCAGCAGCTTAGTAGGGACAGGGACGAACTATGGCTACACCTTC. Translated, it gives CASSLVGTGTNYGYTF.

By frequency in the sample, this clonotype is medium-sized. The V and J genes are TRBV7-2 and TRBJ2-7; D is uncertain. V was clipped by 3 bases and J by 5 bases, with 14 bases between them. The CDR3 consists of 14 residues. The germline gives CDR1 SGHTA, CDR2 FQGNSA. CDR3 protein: CASSLETRSHEQYF. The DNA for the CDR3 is TGTGCCAGCAGCTTGGAGACCCGGTCTCACGAGCAGTACTTC. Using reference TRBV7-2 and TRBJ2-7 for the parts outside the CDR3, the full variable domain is GAGVSQSPSNKVTEKGKDVELRCDPISGHTALYWYRQSLGQGLEFLIYFQGNSAPDKSGLPSDRFSAERTGGSVSTLTIQRTQQEDSAVYLCASSLETRSHEQYFGPGTRLTVT.

The CDR3 spells CSARVRTSGTIQYF. CDR3 DNA sequence: TGCAGTGCTAGAGTTCGGACTAGCGGGACCATTCAGTACTTC. The chain is built from TRBV20-1 and TRBJ2-4; 12 positions agree with TRBD2. Germline V lookup: CDR1 DFQATT, CDR2 SNEGSKA (reference sequence). The CDR3 covers 14 residues. The trim removed 1 base at V and 9 bases at J, leaving 4 bases unmatched.

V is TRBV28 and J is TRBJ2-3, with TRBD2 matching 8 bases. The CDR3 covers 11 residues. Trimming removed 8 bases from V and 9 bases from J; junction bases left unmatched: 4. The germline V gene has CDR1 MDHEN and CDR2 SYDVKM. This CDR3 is CASAGGLTQYF. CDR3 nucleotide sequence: TGTGCCAGCGCGGGGGGTCTCACGCAGTATTTT.

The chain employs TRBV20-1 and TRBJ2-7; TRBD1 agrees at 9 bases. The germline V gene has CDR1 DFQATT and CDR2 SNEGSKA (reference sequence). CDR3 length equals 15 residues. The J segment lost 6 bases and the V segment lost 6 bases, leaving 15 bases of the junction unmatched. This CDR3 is CSAKRPRTGEGEQYF. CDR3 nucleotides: TGCAGTGCAAAACGGCCGCGGACAGGGGAGGGCGAGCAGTACTTC.

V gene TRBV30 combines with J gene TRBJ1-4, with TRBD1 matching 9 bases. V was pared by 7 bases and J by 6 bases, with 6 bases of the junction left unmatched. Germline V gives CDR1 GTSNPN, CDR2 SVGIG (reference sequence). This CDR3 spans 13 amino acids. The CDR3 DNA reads TGTGCCTCCTCGGACAGGGGAGATGAAAAACTGTTTTTT. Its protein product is CASSDRGDEKLFF.

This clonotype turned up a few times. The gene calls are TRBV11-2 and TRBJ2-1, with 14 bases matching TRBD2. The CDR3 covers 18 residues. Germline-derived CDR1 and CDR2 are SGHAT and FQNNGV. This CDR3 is CVVETGTSGSFSYNEQFF. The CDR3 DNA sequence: TGTGTGGTCGAAACCGGGACTAGCGGGAGTTTCTCCTACAATGAGCAGTTCTTC.

The CDR3 loop is CATSKASVETQYF. In nucleotides, the CDR3 is TGTGCCACCAGCAAGGCTAGCGTAGAGACCCAGTACTTC. This chain connects TRBV15 to TRBJ2-5; weak D call: TRBD2 (6 bases). The CDR3 has 13 amino acids. Germline V gene data show CDR1 as LNHNV and CDR2 as YYDKDF (reference sequence). V shed 4 bases and J shed 4 bases, with 10 bases lying between them. Drawing the rest from reference TRBV15 and TRBJ2-5, the complete variable domain is DAMVIQNPRYQVTQFGKPVTLSCSQTLNHNVMYWYQQKSSQAPKLLFHYYDKDFNNEADTPDNFQSRRPNTSFCFLDIRSPGLGDTAMYLCATSKASVETQYFGPGTRLLVL.

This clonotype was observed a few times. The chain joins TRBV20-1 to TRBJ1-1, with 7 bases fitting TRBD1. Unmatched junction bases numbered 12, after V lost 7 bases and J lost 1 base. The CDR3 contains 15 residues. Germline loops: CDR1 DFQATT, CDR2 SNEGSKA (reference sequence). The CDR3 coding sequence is TGCAGTGGCGACAGGGAAATTCGTAGGAACACTGAAGCTTTCTTT. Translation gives CSGDREIRRNTEAFF.

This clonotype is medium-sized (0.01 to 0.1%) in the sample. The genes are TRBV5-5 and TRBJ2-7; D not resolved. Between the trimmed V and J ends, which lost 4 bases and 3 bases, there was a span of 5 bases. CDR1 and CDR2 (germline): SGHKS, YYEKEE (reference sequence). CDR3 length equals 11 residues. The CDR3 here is CASSAFYEQYF. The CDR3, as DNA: TGTGCCAGCAGCGCATTCTACGAGCAGTACTTC.